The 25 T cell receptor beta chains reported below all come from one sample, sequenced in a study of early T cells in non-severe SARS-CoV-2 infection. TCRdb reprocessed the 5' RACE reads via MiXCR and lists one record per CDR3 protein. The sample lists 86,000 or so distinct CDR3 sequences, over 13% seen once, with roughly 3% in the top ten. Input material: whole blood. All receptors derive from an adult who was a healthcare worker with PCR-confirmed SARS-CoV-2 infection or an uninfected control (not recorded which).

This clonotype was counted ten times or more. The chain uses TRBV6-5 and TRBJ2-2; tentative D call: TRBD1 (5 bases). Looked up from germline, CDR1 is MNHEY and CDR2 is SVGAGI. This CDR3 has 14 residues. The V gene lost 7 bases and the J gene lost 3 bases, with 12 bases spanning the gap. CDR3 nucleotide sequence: TGTGCCAGCAAGTTCAGGGTTGACACCGGGGAGCTGTTTTTT. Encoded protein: CASKFRVDTGELFF.

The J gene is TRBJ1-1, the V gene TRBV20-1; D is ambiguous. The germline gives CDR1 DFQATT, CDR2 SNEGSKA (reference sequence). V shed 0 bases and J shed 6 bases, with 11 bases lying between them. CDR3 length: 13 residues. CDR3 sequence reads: CSARDWRSAEAFF. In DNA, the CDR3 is TGCAGTGCTAGAGATTGGAGATCCGCTGAAGCTTTCTTT.

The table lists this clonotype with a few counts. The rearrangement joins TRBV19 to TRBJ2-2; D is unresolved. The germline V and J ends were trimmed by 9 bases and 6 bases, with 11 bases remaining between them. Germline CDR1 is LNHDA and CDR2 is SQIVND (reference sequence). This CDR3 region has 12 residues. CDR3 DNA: TGTGCCAGCACCGGACCATCCGGGGAGCTGTTTTTT. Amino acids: CASTGPSGELFF.

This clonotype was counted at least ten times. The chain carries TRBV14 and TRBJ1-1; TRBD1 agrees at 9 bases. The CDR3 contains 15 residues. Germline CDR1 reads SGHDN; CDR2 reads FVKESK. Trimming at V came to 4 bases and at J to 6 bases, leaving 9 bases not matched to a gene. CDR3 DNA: TGTGCCAGCAGCCTTCGGACAGGGGCGCTGGCTGAAGCTTTCTTT. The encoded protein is CASSLRTGALAEAFF.

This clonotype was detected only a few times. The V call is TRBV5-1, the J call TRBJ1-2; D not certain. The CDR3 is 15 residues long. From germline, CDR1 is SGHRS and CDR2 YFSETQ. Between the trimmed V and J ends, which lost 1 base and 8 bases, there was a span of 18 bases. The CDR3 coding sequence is TGCGCCAGCAGCTTGTCCGGAGGGTCGTCCCGGGGCTACACCTTC. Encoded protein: CASSLSGGSSRGYTF.

This chain's CDR3 is CASSSGQGGTYEQYF. The CDR3 bases are TGTGCCAGCAGTTCTGGACAGGGAGGAACCTACGAGCAGTACTTC. This chain links TRBV28 with TRBJ2-7, with 8 bases lining up with TRBD1. Trimming took 4 bases from V and 2 from J; bases not matched to a gene: 7. This CDR3 is built from 15 residues. Per germline, CDR1 MDHEN and CDR2 SYDVKM.

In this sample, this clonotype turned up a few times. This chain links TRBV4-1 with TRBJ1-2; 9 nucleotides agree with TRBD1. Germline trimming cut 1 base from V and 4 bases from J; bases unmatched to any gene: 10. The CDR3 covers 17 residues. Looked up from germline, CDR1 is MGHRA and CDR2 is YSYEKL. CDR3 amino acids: CASSQGANRGRFYGYTF. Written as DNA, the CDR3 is TGCGCCAGCAGCCAAGGGGCAAACAGGGGGCGCTTCTATGGCTACACCTTC.

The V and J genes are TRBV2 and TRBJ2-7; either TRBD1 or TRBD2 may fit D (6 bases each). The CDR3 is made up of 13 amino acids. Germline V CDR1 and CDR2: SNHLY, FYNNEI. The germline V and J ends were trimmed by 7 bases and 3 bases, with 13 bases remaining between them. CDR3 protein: CASTGVSGYEQYF. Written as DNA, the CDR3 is TGTGCCAGCACAGGGGTTAGCGGCTACGAGCAGTACTTC.

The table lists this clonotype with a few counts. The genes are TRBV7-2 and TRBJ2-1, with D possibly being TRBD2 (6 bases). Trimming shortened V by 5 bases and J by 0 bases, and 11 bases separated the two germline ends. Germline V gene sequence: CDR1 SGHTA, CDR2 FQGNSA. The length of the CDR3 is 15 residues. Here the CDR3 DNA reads TGTGCCAGCAGCCGGGACGGGAGCTCCTACAATGAGCAGTTCTTC. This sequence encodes CASSRDGSSYNEQFF. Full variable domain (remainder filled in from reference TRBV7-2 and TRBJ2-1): GAGVSQSPSNKVTEKGKDVELRCDPISGHTALYWYRQSLGQGLEFLIYFQGNSAPDKSGLPSDRFSAERTGGSVSTLTIQRTQQEDSAVYLCASSRDGSSYNEQFFGPGTRLTVL.

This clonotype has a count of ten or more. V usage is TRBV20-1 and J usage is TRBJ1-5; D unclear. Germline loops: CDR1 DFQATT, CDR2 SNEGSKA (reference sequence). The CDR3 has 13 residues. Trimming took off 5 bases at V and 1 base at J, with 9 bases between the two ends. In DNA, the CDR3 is TGCAGTGCTTGTCAGAGAAGCAATCAGCCCCAGCATTTT. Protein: CSACQRSNQPQHF.

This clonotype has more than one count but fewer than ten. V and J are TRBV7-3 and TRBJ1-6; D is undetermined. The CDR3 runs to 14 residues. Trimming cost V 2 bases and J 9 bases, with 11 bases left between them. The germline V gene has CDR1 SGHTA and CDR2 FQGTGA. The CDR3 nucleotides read TGTGCCAGCAGCTTAGGAGACCTAGGTTCACCCCTCCACTTT. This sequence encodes CASSLGDLGSPLHF.

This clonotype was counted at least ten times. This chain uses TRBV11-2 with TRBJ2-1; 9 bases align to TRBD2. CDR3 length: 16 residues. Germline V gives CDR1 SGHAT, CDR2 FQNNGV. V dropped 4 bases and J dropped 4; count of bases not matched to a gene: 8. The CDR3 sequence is CASSSGTSFGYNEQFF. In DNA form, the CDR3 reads TGTGCCAGCAGCTCCGGGACTAGCTTCGGGTACAATGAGCAGTTCTTC.

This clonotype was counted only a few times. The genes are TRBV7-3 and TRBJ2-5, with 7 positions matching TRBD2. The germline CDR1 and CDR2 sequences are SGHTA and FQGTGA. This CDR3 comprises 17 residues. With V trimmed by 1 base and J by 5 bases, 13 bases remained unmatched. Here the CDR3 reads CASSLRAPGLLWETQYF. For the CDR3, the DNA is TGTGCCAGCAGCTTAAGGGCACCGGGACTACTTTGGGAGACCCAGTACTTC.

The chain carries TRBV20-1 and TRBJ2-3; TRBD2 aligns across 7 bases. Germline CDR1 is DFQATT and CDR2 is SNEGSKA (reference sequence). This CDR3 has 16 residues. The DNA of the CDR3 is TGCAGGGGGGAGGGAGGCCTTAACCTCCCCACAGATACGCAGTATTTT. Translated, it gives CRGEGGLNLPTDTQYF.

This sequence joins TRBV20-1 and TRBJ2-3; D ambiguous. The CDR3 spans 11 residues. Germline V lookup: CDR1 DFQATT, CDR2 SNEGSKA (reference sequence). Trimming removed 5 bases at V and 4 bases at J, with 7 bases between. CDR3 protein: CSAELADTQYF. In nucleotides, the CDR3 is TGCAGTGCTGAGCTAGCAGATACGCAGTATTTT.

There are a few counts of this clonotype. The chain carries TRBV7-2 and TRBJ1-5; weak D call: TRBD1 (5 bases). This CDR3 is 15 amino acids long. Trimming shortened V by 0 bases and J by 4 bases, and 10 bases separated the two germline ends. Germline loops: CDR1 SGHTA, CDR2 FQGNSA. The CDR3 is CASSLAAGWNQPQHF. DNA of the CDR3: TGTGCCAGCAGCTTAGCCGCAGGGTGGAATCAGCCCCAGCATTTT.

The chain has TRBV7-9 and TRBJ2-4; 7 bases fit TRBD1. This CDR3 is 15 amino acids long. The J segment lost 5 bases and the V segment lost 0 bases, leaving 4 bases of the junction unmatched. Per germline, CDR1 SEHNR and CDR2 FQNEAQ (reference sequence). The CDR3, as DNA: TGTGCCAGCAGCTTAGCACGTGACAGGGAAAACATTCAGTACTTC. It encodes CASSLARDRENIQYF. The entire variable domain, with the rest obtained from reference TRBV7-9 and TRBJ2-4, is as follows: DTGVSQNPRHKITKRGQNVTFRCDPISEHNRLYWYRQTLGQGPEFLTYFQNEAQLEKSRLLSDRFSAERPKGSFSTLEIQRTEQGDSAMYLCASSLARDRENIQYFGAGTRLSVL.

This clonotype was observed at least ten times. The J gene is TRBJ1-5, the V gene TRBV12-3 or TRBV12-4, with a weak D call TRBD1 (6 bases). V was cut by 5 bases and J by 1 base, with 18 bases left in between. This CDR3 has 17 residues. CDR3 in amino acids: CASSRGGLGISNQPQHF. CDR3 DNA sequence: TGTGCCAGCAGTCGAGGGGGGCTCGGGATAAGCAATCAGCCCCAGCATTTT.

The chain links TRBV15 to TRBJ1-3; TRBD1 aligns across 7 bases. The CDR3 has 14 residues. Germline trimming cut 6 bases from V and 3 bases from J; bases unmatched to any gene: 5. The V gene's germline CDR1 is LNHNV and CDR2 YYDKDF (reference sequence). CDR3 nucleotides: TGTGCCACCAGATACGACAGGGTTGGAAACACCATATATTTT. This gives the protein CATRYDRVGNTIYF.

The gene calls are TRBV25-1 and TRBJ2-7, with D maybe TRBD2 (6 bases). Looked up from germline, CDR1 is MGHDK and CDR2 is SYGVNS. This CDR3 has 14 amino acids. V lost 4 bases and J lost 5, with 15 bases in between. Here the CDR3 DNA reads TGTGCCAGCAGTGGCCGGGACTCCCAAGACGAGCAGTACTTC. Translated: CASSGRDSQDEQYF.

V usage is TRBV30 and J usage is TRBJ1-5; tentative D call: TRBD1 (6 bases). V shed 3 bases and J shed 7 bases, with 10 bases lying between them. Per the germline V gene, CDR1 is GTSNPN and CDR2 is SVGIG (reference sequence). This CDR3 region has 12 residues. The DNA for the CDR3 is TGTGCCTGGAGCGACACAGGGCAGCCCCAGCATTTT. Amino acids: CAWSDTGQPQHF.

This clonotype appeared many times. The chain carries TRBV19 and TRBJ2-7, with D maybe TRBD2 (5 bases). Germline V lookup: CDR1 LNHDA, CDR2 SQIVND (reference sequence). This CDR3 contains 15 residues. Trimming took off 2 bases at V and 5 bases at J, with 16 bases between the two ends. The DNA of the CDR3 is TGTGCCAGTAGTATACCAACGGGATCGAGGGACGAGCAGTACTTC. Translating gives CASSIPTGSRDEQYF.

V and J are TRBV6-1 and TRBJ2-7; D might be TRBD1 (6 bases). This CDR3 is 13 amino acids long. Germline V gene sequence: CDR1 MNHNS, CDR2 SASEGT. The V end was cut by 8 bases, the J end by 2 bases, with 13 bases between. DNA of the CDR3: TGTGCCAGCCTGGGACACCCCACCTACGAGCAGTACTTC. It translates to CASLGHPTYEQYF.

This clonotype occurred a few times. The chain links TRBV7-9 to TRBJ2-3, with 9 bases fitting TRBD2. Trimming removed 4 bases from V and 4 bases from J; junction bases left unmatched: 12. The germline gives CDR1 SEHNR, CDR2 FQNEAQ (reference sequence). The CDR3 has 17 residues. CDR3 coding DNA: TGTGCCAGCAGCTCGGGGCGGGAGGGCCCCGGTGCAGATACGCAGTATTTT. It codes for CASSSGREGPGADTQYF.

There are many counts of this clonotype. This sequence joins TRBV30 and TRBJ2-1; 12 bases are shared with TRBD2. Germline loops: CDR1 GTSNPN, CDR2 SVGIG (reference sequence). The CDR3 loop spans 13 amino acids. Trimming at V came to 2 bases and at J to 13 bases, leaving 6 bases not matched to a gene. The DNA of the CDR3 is TGTGCCTGGAGTACTACTAGCGGGGGGCCCCAGTTCTTC. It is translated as CAWSTTSGGPQFF. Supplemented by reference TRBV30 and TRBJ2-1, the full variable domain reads SQTIHQWPATLVQPVGSPLSLECTVEGTSNPNLYWYRQAAGRGLQLLFYSVGIGQISSEVPQNLSASRPQDRQFILSSKKLLLSDSGFYLCAWSTTSGGPQFFGPGTRLTVL.